The entry below describes one T cell receptor (beta chain). Its matching antigen is unknown. The sequenced cases were selected for having the highest brain T cell transcript signatures. At least one anti-epileptic drug was given before surgery. V dropped 1 base and J dropped 7 bases, with 8 bases sitting between them. Germline loops: CDR1 LNHDA, CDR2 SQIVND (reference sequence). The CDR3 sequence is 13 residues long. The repertoire was sequenced with immunoSEQ multiplex PCR; TCRdb's copy has only in-frame clones and lacks some. The table records 7,500 to 9,000 clones, 69% of them present only once. This specimen comes from a study of brain T cells in children with intractable seizures. Study-level findings and limits: Each case's top public CDR3 resembled known HCMV, EBV or influenza A CDR3s. Clones missing pre-surgery may reflect undersampling of that blood sample. Only CDR3 sequence similarity suggested viral specificity, without known HCMV serostatus.

This clonotype originated in a girl aged 2 to 9 with tuberous sclerosis and intractable seizures. The chain recombines TRBV19 with TRBJ1-5; tentatively, D is TRBD1 (5 bases). This material consisted of resected brain tissue, taken at surgery. The CDR3 spells CASSIGGWQPQHF. The CDR3 DNA reads TGTGCCAGTAGTATAGGGGGCTGGCAGCCCCAGCATTTT.